The 20 T cell receptor beta chains in this list originate from one sample, sequenced in a study of long-term antiretroviral therapy in people with HIV. The assay used was immunoSEQ (version v3.0), run at survey level. TCRdb's table, derived via immunoSEQ multiplex PCR, lists solely in-frame clones and lacks some. The sample has around 25,000 clones, roughly 76% seen once. The sequenced sample was unsorted PBMCs, obtained 1.1 years before starting antiretroviral therapy. The source of these receptors is a woman aged 40 to 50 with HIV.

This chain links TRBV6-5 with TRBJ2-7; no reliable D call. V dropped 0 bases and J dropped 4 bases, with 7 bases sitting between them. This CDR3 spans 13 amino acids. Germline V gives CDR1 MNHEY, CDR2 SVGAGI. DNA of the CDR3: TGTGCCAGCAGTTACTCGATAGGTTACGAGCAGTACTTC. Translated, it gives CASSYSIGYEQYF.

The chain carries TRBV19 and TRBJ1-2; weak D call: TRBD1 (5 bases). The CDR3 extends over 13 amino acids. V gave up 3 bases and J gave up 6 bases, with 11 bases separating them. Germline V gene sequence: CDR1 LNHDA, CDR2 SQIVND (reference sequence). The CDR3 DNA follows: TGTGCCAGTAGTATTGGGGTAGGGGATGGCTACACCTTC. Translation: CASSIGVGDGYTF.

The chain is built from TRBV6-5 and TRBJ1-1; no firm D call. The CDR3 spans 15 residues. Trimming removed 3 bases from V and 4 bases from J, with 15 bases in between. From germline, CDR1 is MNHEY and CDR2 SVGAGI. The DNA of the CDR3 is TGTGCCAGCAGTTATGGGGTGGAGTATAGCACTGAAGCTTTCTTT. Translated: CASSYGVEYSTEAFF.

This chain uses TRBV27 with TRBJ1-1; D is ambiguous. This CDR3 is built from 14 residues. Trimming cost V 6 bases and J 1 base, with 12 bases left between them. Germline V gene sequence: CDR1 MNHEY, CDR2 SMNVEV (reference sequence). Written as DNA, the CDR3 is TGTGCCAGCAGCGCGGTTGGAGGGAACACTGAAGCTTTCTTT. Translation: CASSAVGGNTEAFF.

J is TRBJ1-1 and V is TRBV19, with D uncertain. V shed 6 bases and J shed 2 bases, with 16 bases lying between them. Germline V gene sequence: CDR1 LNHDA, CDR2 SQIVND (reference sequence). This CDR3 is 15 amino acids long. This CDR3 is CASRDMWEINTEAFF. The CDR3, as DNA: TGTGCCAGTAGAGATATGTGGGAGATAAACACTGAAGCTTTCTTT.

In DNA form, the CDR3 reads TGCGCCAGCAGCCAGGACAGGGGTCAGTACAATGAGCAGTTCTTC. It yields the protein CASSQDRGQYNEQFF. This chain links TRBV4-3 with TRBJ2-1; 9 bases fit TRBD1. The CDR3 spans 15 residues. Germline CDR1 and CDR2: LGHNA and YSLEER. Trimming at V came to 3 bases and at J to 4 bases, leaving 4 bases not matched to a gene.

This clone showed up just once. The chain combines TRBV5-4 with TRBJ1-1; 9 positions agree with TRBD1. CDR3 length: 17 residues. Losses at the gene ends were 3 bases for V and 5 bases for J; bases not matched to a gene: 14. In germline, CDR1 is SGHNT, CDR2 YYREEE (reference sequence). In nucleotides, the CDR3 is TGTGCCAGCAGCTCAGACCGCACCGGGACAGGGTTAACTGAAGCTTTCTTT. It codes for CASSSDRTGTGLTEAFF.

The chain joins TRBV6-5 to TRBJ1-5, with a tentative D call TRBD1 (6 bases). There are 14 residues in the CDR3. Trimming removed 5 bases at V and 6 bases at J, with 14 bases between. Germline CDR1 reads MNHEY; CDR2 reads SVGAGI. The chain's CDR3 is CASSSPGGGQPQHF. The CDR3 DNA sequence: TGTGCCAGCAGTAGCCCAGGAGGGGGTCAGCCCCAGCATTTT.

This chain joins TRBV4-2 and TRBJ2-3, with D tentatively TRBD2 (5 bases). V shed 1 base and J shed 5 bases, with 10 bases lying between them. The V gene's germline CDR1 is LGHNA and CDR2 YNFKEQ. The CDR3 loop spans 14 amino acids. This chain's CDR3 is CASSQVLGGDTQYF. Written as DNA, the CDR3 is TGTGCCAGCAGCCAAGTCCTAGGAGGAGATACGCAGTATTTT.

Details on this clone: Germline is not matched at one junction end, which may reflect a read error. V usage is TRBV11-3 and J usage is TRBJ2-5; D unclear. The CDR3 is 16 residues long. Germline V gene data show CDR1 as SGHNT and CDR2 as YENEEA. CDR3 DNA sequence: TGTGCCAGCAGCTCTATCGCCCTGCTTGACCAAGGGACCCAGTACTTC. This encodes CASSSIALLDQGTQYF.

The chain employs TRBV7-8 and TRBJ2-7, with D unresolved. With 1 base removed from V and 3 bases from J, the gap between germline ends came to 10 bases. This CDR3 comprises 14 residues. Germline-derived CDR1 and CDR2 are SGHVS and FQNEAQ. The CDR3 sequence is CASSLGHRYYEQYF. CDR3 bases: TGTGCCAGCAGCTTAGGTCACCGCTACTACGAGCAGTACTTC.

This clone was counted between two and nine times. The rearrangement uses TRBV6-5 and TRBJ1-2; no clear D gene. V was trimmed by 6 bases and J by 5 bases, leaving 13 bases between them. Per the germline V gene, CDR1 is MNHEY and CDR2 is SVGAGI. This CDR3 region has 13 residues. CDR3 protein: CASRYVGNYGYTF. CDR3 DNA: TGTGCCAGCAGATATGTGGGGAATTATGGCTACACCTTC.

This clone appeared a single time. The genes are TRBV5-6 and TRBJ2-7; 9 bases fit TRBD1. CDR1 and CDR2 from the germline V gene are SGHDT and YYEEEE. V lost 4 bases to trimming and J lost 3 bases; unmatched junction nucleotides: 11. CDR3 size: 16 residues. CDR3 sequence (DNA): TGTGCCAGCAGCCCAACGACAGGGGGAAATTTCTACGAGCAGTACTTC. Residues: CASSPTTGGNFYEQYF. Variable domain in full (rest from reference TRBV5-6 and TRBJ2-7): DAGVTQSPTHLIKTRGQQVTLRCSPKSGHDTVSWYQQALGQGPQFIFQYYEEEERQRGNFPDRFSGHQFPNYSSELNVNALLLGDSALYLCASSPTTGGNFYEQYFGPGTRLTVT.

The J gene is TRBJ1-2, the V gene TRBV13, with no clear D. The CDR3 is 15 residues long. Germline CDR1 PRHDT, CDR2 FYEKMQ (reference sequence). Trimming stripped 0 bases from V and 8 bases from J, with 16 bases between. The CDR3: CASSLGQFPGGGYTF. The CDR3 DNA reads TGTGCCAGCAGCTTAGGACAGTTCCCTGGTGGCGGCTACACCTTC.

The rearrangement links TRBV19 to TRBJ2-6; no firm D call. In germline, CDR1 is LNHDA, CDR2 SQIVND (reference sequence). V was clipped by 7 bases and J by 0 bases, with 10 bases between them. The CDR3 contains 15 residues. DNA for the CDR3: TGTGCCAGTAATCCTCAGGTCTCTGGGGCCAACGTCCTGACTTTC. It translates to CASNPQVSGANVLTF.

The chain recombines TRBV19 with TRBJ1-2; 8 bases fit TRBD1. CDR3 size: 14 residues. Germline values: CDR1 LNHDA, CDR2 SQIVND (reference sequence). J lost 4 bases, V lost 5 bases, and 6 bases had no gene match. CDR3 bases: TGTGCCAGTAGTGTCCAGGGGGCGACCTATGGCTACACCTTC. This encodes CASSVQGATYGYTF.

The chain joins TRBV6-1 to TRBJ1-1; no clear D gene. V was shortened by 4 bases and J by 4 bases, with 13 bases between the two germline ends. The CDR3 is 14 amino acids. CDR1 and CDR2 from the germline V gene are MNHNS and SASEGT. The CDR3 spells CASSGHSSFTEAFF. The CDR3 DNA sequence: TGTGCCAGCAGTGGACATAGTTCTTTCACTGAAGCTTTCTTT.

The genes are TRBV5-1 and TRBJ2-2; no reliable D call. This CDR3 region has 14 residues. V was shortened by 0 bases and J by 4 bases, with 7 bases between the two germline ends. Germline V gene lookup returns CDR1 SGHRS and CDR2 YFSETQ. CDR3 region: CASSLGATTGELFF. The CDR3 DNA sequence: TGCGCCAGCAGCTTGGGGGCAACCACCGGGGAGCTGTTTTTT.

The chain is built from TRBV7-9 and TRBJ2-3; no definite D call. The CDR3 has 15 residues. V lost 6 bases to trimming and J lost 0 bases, with 13 bases between them. Germline values: CDR1 SEHNR, CDR2 FQNEAQ (reference sequence). The chain's CDR3 is CASRTMSTSTDTQYF. The DNA for the CDR3 is TGTGCCAGCAGAACGATGTCGACTAGCACAGATACGCAGTATTTT.

The chain links TRBV4-1 to TRBJ1-1; D is perhaps TRBD1 (5 bases). The germline V gene encodes CDR1 MGHRA and CDR2 YSYEKL. The CDR3 is made up of 16 amino acids. Between the trimmed V and J ends, which lost 2 bases and 1 base, there was a span of 14 bases. CDR3 in DNA: TGCGCCAGCAGCCAACTGGGGCCCCCGTCGAACACTGAAGCTTTCTTT. Its protein is CASSQLGPPSNTEAFF.